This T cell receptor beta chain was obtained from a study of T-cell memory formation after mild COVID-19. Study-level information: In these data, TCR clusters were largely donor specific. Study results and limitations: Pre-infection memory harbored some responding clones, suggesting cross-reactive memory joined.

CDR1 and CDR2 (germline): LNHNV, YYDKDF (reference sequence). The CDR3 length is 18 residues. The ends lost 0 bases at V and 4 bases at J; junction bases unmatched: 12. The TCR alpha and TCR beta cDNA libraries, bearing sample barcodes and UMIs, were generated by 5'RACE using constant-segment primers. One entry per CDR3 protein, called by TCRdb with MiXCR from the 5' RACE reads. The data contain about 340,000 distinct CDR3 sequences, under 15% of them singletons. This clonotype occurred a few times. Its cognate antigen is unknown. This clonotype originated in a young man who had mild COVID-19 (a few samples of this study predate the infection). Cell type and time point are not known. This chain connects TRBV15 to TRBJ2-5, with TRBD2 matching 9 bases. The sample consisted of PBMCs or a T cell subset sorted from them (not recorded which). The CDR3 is CATSRDESRGGLRETQYF. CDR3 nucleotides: TGTGCCACCAGCAGAGATGAATCGCGGGGGGGCCTGCGAGAGACCCAGTACTTC.